Listed below are T cell receptor beta chains from one sample, sequenced in a study of blood T cell repertoires in COVID-19. Produced via immunoSEQ multiplex PCR; TCRdb's table is partial and in-frame only. The sample records roughly 180,000 clones, 75% to 90% being singletons. Sequenced material: peripheral blood. These TCRs come from a woman in her thirties or forties with COVID-19, enrolled during active disease. CDR3s include the opening cysteine and the closing phenylalanine or tryptophan. D genes are given only for firm matches. Not every row has a clone size; where given, it reads once, few, many or a size class.

DNA	CDR3	size	V	J	D
TGTGCCAGCACCGGTACCGGGACAGGGCGCAATCAGCCCCAGCATTTT	CASTGTGTGRNQPQHF	once	TRBV7-9	TRBJ1-5	TRBD1
TGTGCCAGCACTTGGGGACAGGAGAGGGGCTACACCTTC	CASTWGQERGYTF	-	TRBV12-3/TRBV12-4	TRBJ1-2	TRBD1
TGTGCCAGCCACTTGCTTGAGTGGGAGGGCTACACCTTC	CASHLLEWEGYTF	-	TRBV5-6	TRBJ1-2	-
TGTGCCAGCTCGAAGGGACAGGGGGTGGGGAACACTGAAGCTTTCTTT	CASSKGQGVGNTEAFF	-	TRBV18	TRBJ1-1	TRBD1
TGTGCCAGCAGCGTAGCGGGTAGCAATCAGCCCCAGCATTTT	CASSVAGSNQPQHF	-	TRBV9	TRBJ1-5	-
TGTGCCAGCAGCTTATCTGCGGGAGGGTGGACAGATACGCAGTATTTT	CASSLSAGGWTDTQYF	-	TRBV7-3	TRBJ2-3	TRBD2
TGTGCCAGTAGTCTTTTGGCAGCGGGAGAGGAGTACGAGCAGTACTTC	CASSLLAAGEEYEQYF	few	TRBV19	TRBJ2-7	TRBD2
TGTGCCAGCAGTTTAAAGCGGGACACTGAAGCTTTCTTT	CASSLKRDTEAFF	-	TRBV12-3/TRBV12-4	TRBJ1-1	-
TGCGCCAGCAGCCTAGGACTAGCGGGGTTCACCGGGGAGCTGTTTTTT	CASSLGLAGFTGELFF	few	TRBV5-1	TRBJ2-2	TRBD2
TGTGCCAGTAGCACTGGAAGTTACAGGGTCGATGAAAAACTGTTTTTT	CASSTGSYRVDEKLFF	-	TRBV19	TRBJ1-4	-
TGCAGCGTTGAAGTGGACAGGCACTATGGCTACACCTTC	CSVEVDRHYGYTF	-	TRBV29-1	TRBJ1-2	TRBD1
TGTGCCAGCAGTCCCTATAGCGGGGGCTATGGAGATACGCAGTATTTT	CASSPYSGGYGDTQYF	few	TRBV6-6	TRBJ2-3	TRBD2
TGTGCCAGCAGGGGCCGGGGATCCTTTGGCTACACCTTC	CASRGRGSFGYTF	-	TRBV12-3/TRBV12-4	TRBJ1-2	-
TGTGCCAGCAGCTTAGTCCGTAGCGGGAGCTGGGGGGACGAGCAGTACTTC	CASSLVRSGSWGDEQYF	-	TRBV7-9	TRBJ2-7	TRBD2
TGTGCCAGCATGGGACAGGGACGCGCGAACGATCCTCGGAGGTACACCGGGGAGCTGTTTTTT	CASMGQGRANDPRRYTGELFF	-	TRBV27	TRBJ2-2	TRBD1
TGTGCCAGCAGCAAGGGGTTCGCAGGGGCTGCCAAAAACATTCAGTACTTC	CASSKGFAGAAKNIQYF	-	TRBV21-1	TRBJ2-4	-
TGTGCCAGTAGTGCTCCCGACAGGGGAAATGAAAAACTGTTTTTT	CASSAPDRGNEKLFF	-	TRBV19	TRBJ1-4	TRBD1
TGTGCCAGCAGTAAAGGGGGTGGTCAGCCCCAGCATTTT	CASSKGGGQPQHF	-	TRBV12-3/TRBV12-4	TRBJ1-5	-
TGTGCCAGCAGTGAAGGGGGGCGGCACAATGAGCAGTTCTTC	CASSEGGRHNEQFF	-	TRBV6-1	TRBJ2-1	-
TGTGCCAGCAGCCCAGGGACTAGCGGGAGGGCCTCTCGAGAGACCCAGTACTTC	CASSPGTSGRASRETQYF	few	TRBV4-2	TRBJ2-5	TRBD2
TGTGCCAGCAGCCATCGGGGGACCACAGATACGCAGTATTTT	CASSHRGTTDTQYF	-	TRBV5-4	TRBJ2-3	-
TGTGCCAGCAGCCTAGTCCAGGGGGCCTATGGCTACACCTTC	CASSLVQGAYGYTF	-	TRBV7-2	TRBJ1-2	TRBD1
TGTGCCAGCAGTGATCCCGGGAGGAATCAGCCCCAGCATTTT	CASSDPGRNQPQHF	-	TRBV2	TRBJ1-5	-
TGTGCCAGCAGTTTAGGGGGTTTCGGCTACACCTTC	CASSLGGFGYTF	-	TRBV6-5	TRBJ1-2	-
TGTGCCAGTAGAATAGCAGGGGTGAACACTGAAGCTTTCTTT	CASRIAGVNTEAFF	-	TRBV19	TRBJ1-1	-
TGTGCCAGCAGTTACCCAGGACAGGGCCATGGCTACACCTTC	CASSYPGQGHGYTF	-	TRBV6-5	TRBJ1-2	TRBD1
TGTGCCAGCAGGTCGGACAGCTACGAGCAGTACTTC	CASRSDSYEQYF	once	TRBV6-5	TRBJ2-7	-
TGTGCCAGCAGTGAAGTCGAGGGTCACACTGAAGCTTTCTTT	CASSEVEGHTEAFF	-	TRBV25-1	TRBJ1-1	-
TGTGCCAGCAGTTCCCCGGGACAGTTGTATGGCTACACCTTC	CASSSPGQLYGYTF	once	TRBV27	TRBJ1-2	TRBD1
TGCGCCAGCAGCACCGGAGCCAAAAACATTCAGTACTTC	CASSTGAKNIQYF	-	TRBV10-1	TRBJ2-4	-
TGCGCCAGCAGCTTCCCCCCTAGCGGGGGCCTGAACACCGGGGAGCTGTTTTTT	CASSFPPSGGLNTGELFF	-	TRBV5-1	TRBJ2-2	TRBD2
TGTGCCAGCAGGAACCAGGGGTGGGGGAACACTGAAGCTTTCTTT	CASRNQGWGNTEAFF	-	TRBV6-5	TRBJ1-1	-
TGTGCCAGCAGGGGACCGGGACAGAGCAATCAGCCCCAGCATTTT	CASRGPGQSNQPQHF	once	TRBV6-5	TRBJ1-5	TRBD1
TGTGCCAGCAGCTTAGAGACGGCAGGCGAGCAGTACTTC	CASSLETAGEQYF	-	TRBV11-2	TRBJ2-7	-
TGTGCCAGTCGGGGAGACTTGAACACTGAAGCTTTCTTT	CASRGDLNTEAFF	-	TRBV6-5	TRBJ1-1	-
TGTGCCAGCAGCTTAGTCCAGGCCACTGAAGCTTTCTTT	CASSLVQATEAFF	-	TRBV11-3	TRBJ1-1	-
TGTGCCTGGATCGGCCGGGGGAAGGGAAATACGCAGTATTTT	CAWIGRGKGNTQYF	-	TRBV30	TRBJ2-3	-
TGTGCCAGCAGTGATTTTAGTAGCGGGGGAGCTCGGGTTGAGCAGTTCTTC	CASSDFSSGGARVEQFF	-	TRBV2	TRBJ2-1	TRBD2
TGTGCCAGTAAGGCGGGCTCGGGCACAGATACGCAGTATTTT	CASKAGSGTDTQYF	-	TRBV19	TRBJ2-3	-
TGTGCCAGCAGCTTGCTGGGACAGGGGAATTCACCCCTCCACTTT	CASSLLGQGNSPLHF	few	TRBV5-6	TRBJ1-6	TRBD1